This TCR beta chain is drawn from a study of blood T cell repertoires in COVID-19. Study at large: Material from acute and convalescent COVID-19 was sourced from the United States, Italy and Spain. From T cells, B-cell-depleted T cells, or PBMCs came the material, which was cDNA or gDNA.

How the authors handled the data: Estimates of nucleated cell counts were drawn from the amplification of reference gene primers. The data were produced by immunoSEQ multiplex PCR, yet TCRdb's version contains in-frame clones alone and is incomplete. V and J calls and clone size come straight from that table; D and trimming were deduced from the DNA. The profile covers 310,000 or so clones, with just over 90% appearing a single time and over 2% taken by the ten largest. In Seattle, patients joined the study during active infection and were tracked longitudinally. The CDR3 contains 18 residues. Germline V CDR1 and CDR2: SEHNR, FQNEAQ (reference sequence). With 5 bases removed from V and 7 bases from J, the gap between germline ends came to 27 bases.

Specimen: peripheral blood. The TCR comes from a woman aged 30 to 39 with COVID-19, enrolled during active disease. V is TRBV7-9 and J is TRBJ2-4, with D possibly being TRBD1 (6 bases). The CDR3 nucleotides are TGTGCCAGCAGCCCCTACCTTAGCCCGGGACACGGAACTAACATTCAGTACTTC. Encoded protein: CASSPYLSPGHGTNIQYF.